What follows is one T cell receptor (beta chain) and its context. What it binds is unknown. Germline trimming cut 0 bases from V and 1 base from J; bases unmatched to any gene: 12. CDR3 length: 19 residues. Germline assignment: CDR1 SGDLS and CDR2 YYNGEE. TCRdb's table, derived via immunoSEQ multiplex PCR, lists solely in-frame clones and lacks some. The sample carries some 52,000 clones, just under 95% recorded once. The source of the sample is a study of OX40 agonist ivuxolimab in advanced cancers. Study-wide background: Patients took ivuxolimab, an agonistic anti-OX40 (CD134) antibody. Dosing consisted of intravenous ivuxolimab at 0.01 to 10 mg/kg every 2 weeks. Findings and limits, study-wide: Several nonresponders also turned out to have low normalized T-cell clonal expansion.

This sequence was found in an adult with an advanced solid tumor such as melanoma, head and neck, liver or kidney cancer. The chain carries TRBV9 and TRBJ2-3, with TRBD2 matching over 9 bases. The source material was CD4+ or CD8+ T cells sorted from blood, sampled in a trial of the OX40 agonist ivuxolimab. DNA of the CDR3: TGTGCCAGCAGCGTAGAGGGCGGGAGGGCCGTTATCGGCACAGATACGCAGTATTTT. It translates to CASSVEGGRAVIGTDTQYF.